This T cell receptor (beta chain) was profiled in a study of T cells in Graves' hyperthyroidism and ophthalmopathy. This clonotype came up many times. Amplified TCR beta CDR3 regions derived from RNA transcripts. With the HTBI primer set, the TCR CDR3 went through a first round of RT-PCR. TCRdb reanalysed the multiplex PCR reads using MiXCR and keeps one entry per CDR3 protein. The sample has about half a million distinct CDR3 sequences; around 21% are singletons. Patients counted as stable if ophthalmopathy did not develop within 18 months. Thyroid ultrasound and orbital computed tomography, with clinical symptoms and serum thyroxine and TRAb, informed diagnoses. A 10 ml volume of fresh peripheral blood provided the PBMCs. The CDR3 contains 15 residues. Germline-derived CDR1 and CDR2 are ENHRY and SYGVKD. V was trimmed by 3 bases and J by 1 base, leaving 12 bases between them.

The source is a young man with Graves' hyperthyroidism. V is TRBV10-3 and J is TRBJ1-2; D ambiguous. Source material: blood. The CDR3 region is CAISDDPTINYGYTF. DNA of the CDR3: TGTGCCATCAGTGACGACCCCACAATTAACTATGGCTACACCTTC.